This section outlines one T cell receptor (beta chain) sequence together with its context. The antigen remains undetermined. The donors (healthy individuals) were bone marrow donors. 13 Jbeta primers and 60 Vbeta primers were used for the PCR. Measured with immunoSEQ multiplex PCR; TCRdb has only the in-frame clones, and not every one. The sample shows about 120,000 clones, about three quarters of them seen only once. The source of the sample is a study of cytomegalovirus exposure and HLA in healthy donors. There are 15 residues in the CDR3. CDR1 is MGHDK and CDR2 is SYGVNS in the germline V gene. Trimming took 5 bases from V and 4 from J, leaving 14 bases between them. Study conclusions and caveats: An observed cluster of highly shared sequence variants was recorded as a likely sequencing artifact. Later examination showed HLA-associated TCR beta chains had greater clonal expansion than equally common others. A later analysis associated 15,000 or so TCR beta sequences with HLA alleles at a 0.05 false discovery rate.

The clonotype originates from a woman in her thirties in good health and CMV-seropositive. The rearrangement joins TRBV25-1 to TRBJ1-4; perhaps TRBD1 as D (5 bases). The sample comprised PBMCs. CDR3 sequence: CASSPFAGYNEKLFF. In DNA, the CDR3 is TGTGCCAGCAGTCCCTTCGCAGGGTATAATGAAAAACTGTTTTTT.